Included here is one T cell receptor beta chain sequence, with context. Since the CDR3 does not end with the conserved phenylalanine or tryptophan, this likely comes from a read error. A constant-region primer served to make TCR beta cDNA from about 0.45 ug total RNA. Nested multiplex PCR, run for three rounds with slightly modified ARM-PCR, yielded TCR beta libraries. In the first two PCR rounds, TRBV1-TRBV30 forward primers were paired with a C-beta reverse primer, and each round lasted roughly 10 cycles. MiXCR, applied by TCRdb to the multiplex PCR reads, yields one record per CDR3 protein. This sample yields around 80,000 distinct CDR3 sequences, of which approximately 70% are seen a single time; roughly 19% belongs to the top ten. This CDR3 is 17 amino acids long. Germline V gene sequence: CDR1 SGHRS, CDR2 YFSETQ. V gave up 4 bases and J gave up 5 bases, with 22 bases separating them. The sample is drawn from a study of tumor-infiltrating lymphocytes in primary liver carcinoma.

Between 20 and 30 mg of unsorted bulk tissue served as the source from which RNA and DNA were co-extracted. The V and J genes are TRBV5-1 and TRBJ1-5; weak D call: TRBD1 (5 bases). Sequencing was done on a sample of liver tumor tissue from sampling region 1. Subset given: tumor region T1, superior pole. This TCR derives from a man aged 35 to 55 with primary liver carcinoma and hepatitis B virus infection. CDR3 coding DNA: TGCGCCAGCAGCCGGGAACCGACCGGGACTGGGGATCAGCCCCAGCATTCT. It yields the protein CASSREPTGTGDQPQHS.